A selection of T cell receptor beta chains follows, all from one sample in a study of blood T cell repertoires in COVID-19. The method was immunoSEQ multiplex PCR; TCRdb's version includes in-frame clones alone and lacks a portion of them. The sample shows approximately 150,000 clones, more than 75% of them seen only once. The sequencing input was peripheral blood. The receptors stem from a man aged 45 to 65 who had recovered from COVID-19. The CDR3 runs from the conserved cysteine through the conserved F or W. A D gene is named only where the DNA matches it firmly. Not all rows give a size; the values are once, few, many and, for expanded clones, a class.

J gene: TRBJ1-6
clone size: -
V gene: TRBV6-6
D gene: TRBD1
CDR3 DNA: TGTGCCAGCAGTCCGGACAGGGCTGTGTATGGTAATTCACCCCTCCACTTT
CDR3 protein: CASSPDRAVYGNSPLHF

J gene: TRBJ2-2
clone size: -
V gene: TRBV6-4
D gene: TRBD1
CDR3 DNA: TGTGCCAGCTCCCGGGACAGGGGTACCGGGGAGCTGTTTTTT
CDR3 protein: CASSRDRGTGELFF

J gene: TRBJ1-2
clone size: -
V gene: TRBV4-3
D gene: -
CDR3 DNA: TGCGCCAGCAGCCAAGATTGGGCAGTTCCCTACTATGGCTACACCTTC
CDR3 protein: CASSQDWAVPYYGYTF

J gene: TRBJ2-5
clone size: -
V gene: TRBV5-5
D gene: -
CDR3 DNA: TGTGCCAGCAGCTTACAGGATCAAGAGACCCAGTACTTC
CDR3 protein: CASSLQDQETQYF

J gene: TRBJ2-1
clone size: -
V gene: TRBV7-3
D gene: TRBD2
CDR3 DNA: TGTGCCAGCAGCGCTTCGACTAGCGGGAATAAGTTCTTC
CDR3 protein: CASSASTSGNKFF

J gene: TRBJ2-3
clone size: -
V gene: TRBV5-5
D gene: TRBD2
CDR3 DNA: TGTGCCAGCAGCTTGACCGGGACGGGAGGGATTTATACGCAGTATTTT
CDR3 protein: CASSLTGTGGIYTQYF

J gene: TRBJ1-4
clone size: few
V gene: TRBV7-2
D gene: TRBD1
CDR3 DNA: TGTGCCAGCAGTAGACCGGGACAGGGGGATGAAAAACTGTTTTTT
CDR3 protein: CASSRPGQGDEKLFF

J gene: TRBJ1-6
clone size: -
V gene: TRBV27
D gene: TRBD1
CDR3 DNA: TGTGCCAGCAGGCCAGGGGGCGGTAATTCACCCCTCCACTTT
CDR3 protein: CASRPGGGNSPLHF

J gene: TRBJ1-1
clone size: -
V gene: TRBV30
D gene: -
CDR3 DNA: TGTGCCTGGGGTTTGTCCGCTAGGAGGAACACTGAAGCTTTCTTT
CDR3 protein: CAWGLSARRNTEAFF

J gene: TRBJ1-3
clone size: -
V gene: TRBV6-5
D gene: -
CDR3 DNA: TGTGCCAGCAGGCCAGGGCTTACCGGAAACACCATATATTTT
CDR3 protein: CASRPGLTGNTIYF

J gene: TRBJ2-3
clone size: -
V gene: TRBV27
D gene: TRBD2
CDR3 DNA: TGTGCCAGCAGTCTACGGACTAGCGGGAGTAGGGATACGCAGTATTTT
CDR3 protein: CASSLRTSGSRDTQYF

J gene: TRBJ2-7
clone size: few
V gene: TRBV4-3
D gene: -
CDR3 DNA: TGCGCCAGCAGCCTAAATCGGGACTCCTCCTACGAGCAGTACTTC
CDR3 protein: CASSLNRDSSYEQYF

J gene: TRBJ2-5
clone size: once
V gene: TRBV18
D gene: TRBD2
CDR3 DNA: TGTGCCAGCTCACCACGGTCGAGCGGGAGCCGGGAGACCCAGTACTTC
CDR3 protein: CASSPRSSGSRETQYF

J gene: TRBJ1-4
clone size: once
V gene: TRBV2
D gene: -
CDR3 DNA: TGTGCCAGCAGCGAGGGGCAGGGAGGAGAAAAACTGTTTTTT
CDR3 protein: CASSEGQGGEKLFF

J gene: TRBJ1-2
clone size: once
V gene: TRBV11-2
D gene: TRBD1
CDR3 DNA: TGTGCCAGCAGCTCGACCGGACAGGGGCTTCTTGGCTACACCTTC
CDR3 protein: CASSSTGQGLLGYTF

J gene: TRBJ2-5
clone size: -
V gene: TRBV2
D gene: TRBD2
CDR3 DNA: TGTGCCAGCAGGGACCGACTAGCGGGGTACCAAGAGACCCAGTACTTC
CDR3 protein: CASRDRLAGYQETQYF

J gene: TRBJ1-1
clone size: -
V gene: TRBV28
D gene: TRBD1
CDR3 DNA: TGTGCCAGCAGTCTAGGGACAGGGGGCAAAGCTTTCTTT
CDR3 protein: CASSLGTGGKAFF

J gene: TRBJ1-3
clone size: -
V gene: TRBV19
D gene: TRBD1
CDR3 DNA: TGTGCCAGTACCTTGGGGACAGTACTCCACTCTGGAAACACCATATATTTT
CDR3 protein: CASTLGTVLHSGNTIYF

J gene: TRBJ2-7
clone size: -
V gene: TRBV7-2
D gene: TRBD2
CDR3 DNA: TGTGCCAGCAGCTTAGTGGCCGCTAGCGGGCACTACGAGCAGTACTTC
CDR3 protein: CASSLVAASGHYEQYF

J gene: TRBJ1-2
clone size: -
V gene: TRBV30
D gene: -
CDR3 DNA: TGTGCCTGGGAGAGAGGACTGATCTATGGCTACACCTTC
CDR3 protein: CAWERGLIYGYTF

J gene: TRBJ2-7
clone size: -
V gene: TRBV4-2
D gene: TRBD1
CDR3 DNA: TGTGCCAGCAGCCAAGCGGAGACAGGGGGATACGAGCAGTACTTC
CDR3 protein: CASSQAETGGYEQYF

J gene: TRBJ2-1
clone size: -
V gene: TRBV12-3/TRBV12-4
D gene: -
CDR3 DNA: TGTGCCAGCAGGGGGCGCGCCTTAAATGAGCAGTTCTTC
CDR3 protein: CASRGRALNEQFF

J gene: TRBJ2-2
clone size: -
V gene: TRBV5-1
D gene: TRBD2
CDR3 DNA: TGCGCCAGCACCGAGACTAGCGGGAGAACCGGGGAGCTGTTTTTT
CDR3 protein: CASTETSGRTGELFF

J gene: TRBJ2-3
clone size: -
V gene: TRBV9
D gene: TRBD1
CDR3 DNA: TGTGCCAGCAGCAACCGGGACAGGGGCACAGATACGCAGTATTTT
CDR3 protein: CASSNRDRGTDTQYF

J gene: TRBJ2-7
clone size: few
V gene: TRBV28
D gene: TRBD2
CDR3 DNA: TGTGCCAGCAGTAAAGGACTAGGAAGCTCCTACGAGCAGTACTTC
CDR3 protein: CASSKGLGSSYEQYF

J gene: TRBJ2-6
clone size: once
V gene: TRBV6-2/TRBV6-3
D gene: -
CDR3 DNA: TGTGCCAGCAGTGGACTAGACAGGGGTACCCTTTCTGGGGCCAACGTCCTGACTTTC
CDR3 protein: CASSGLDRGTLSGANVLTF

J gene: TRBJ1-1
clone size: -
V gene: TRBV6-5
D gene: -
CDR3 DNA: TGTGCCAGCAGTTATGCAGGGATTGTCGCGGACACTGAAGCTTTCTTT
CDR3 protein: CASSYAGIVADTEAFF

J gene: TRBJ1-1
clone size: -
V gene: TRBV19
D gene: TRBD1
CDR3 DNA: TGTGCCAGTAGTATGGGACAGAGACTGAACACTGAAGCTTTCTTT
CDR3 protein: CASSMGQRLNTEAFF

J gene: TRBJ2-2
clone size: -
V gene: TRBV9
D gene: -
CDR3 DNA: TGTGCCAGCAGCACACCGCAGGGTCCCGGGGAGCTGTTTTTT
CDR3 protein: CASSTPQGPGELFF

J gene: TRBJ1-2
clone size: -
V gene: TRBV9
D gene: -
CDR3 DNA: TGTGCCAGCAGCGGGGAAGGGGGTATCGATGGCTACACCTTC
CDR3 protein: CASSGEGGIDGYTF

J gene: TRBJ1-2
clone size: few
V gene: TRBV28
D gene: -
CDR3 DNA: TGTGCCAGCAGTTCGACTGCTGCCTACACCTTC
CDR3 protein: CASSSTAAYTF

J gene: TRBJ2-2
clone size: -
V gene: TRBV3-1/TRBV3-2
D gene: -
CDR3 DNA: TGTGCCAGCAGCCAAGACCCTATTCCCAGGGAGCTGTTTTTT
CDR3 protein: CASSQDPIPRELFF

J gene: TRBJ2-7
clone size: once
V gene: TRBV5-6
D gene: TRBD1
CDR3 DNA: TGTGCCAGCAGCAGGGGACAGGCCCTCTCCTACGAGCAGTACTTC
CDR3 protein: CASSRGQALSYEQYF

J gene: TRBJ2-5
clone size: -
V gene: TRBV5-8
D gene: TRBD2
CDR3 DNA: TGTGCCAGCAGCGTAAAGGCTAGCGGGGGGCTGTACCAAGAGACCCAGTACTTC
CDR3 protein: CASSVKASGGLYQETQYF

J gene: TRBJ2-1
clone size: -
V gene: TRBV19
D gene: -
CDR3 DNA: TGTGCCAGTAGTATGAACGCGGTTTCAAGCGGCCTCTCCTACAATGAGCAGTTCTTC
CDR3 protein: CASSMNAVSSGLSYNEQFF

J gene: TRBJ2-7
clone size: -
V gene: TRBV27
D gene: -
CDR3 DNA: TGTGCCAGCAGCGTCGGGACAAGCTACTACGAGCAGTACTTC
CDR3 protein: CASSVGTSYYEQYF

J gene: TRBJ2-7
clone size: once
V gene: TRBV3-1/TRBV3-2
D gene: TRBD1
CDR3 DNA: TGTGCCAGCAGCCAGAGGACAGGGGGGGAGCAGTACTTC
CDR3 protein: CASSQRTGGEQYF

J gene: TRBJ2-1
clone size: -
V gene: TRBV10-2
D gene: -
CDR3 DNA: TGCGCCAGCACCATGCTTGGAGTTGGGGGGAGAGTGCATGAGCAGTTCTTC
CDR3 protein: CASTMLGVGGRVHEQFF

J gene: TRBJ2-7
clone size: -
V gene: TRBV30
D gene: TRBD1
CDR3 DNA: TGTGCCTGGAGTTTAGACAGGGGTCGGAGGCAGTACTTC
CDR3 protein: CAWSLDRGRRQYF

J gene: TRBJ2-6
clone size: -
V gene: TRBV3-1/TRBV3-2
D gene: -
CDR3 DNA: TGTGCCAGCAGCCAAGACAGTTTTTCAGAGGCCAACGTCCTGACTTTC
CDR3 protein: CASSQDSFSEANVLTF

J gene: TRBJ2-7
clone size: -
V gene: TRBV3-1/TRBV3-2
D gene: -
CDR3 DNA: TGTGCCAGCAGCCAAGATACGGGGTCCTACGAGCAGTACTTC
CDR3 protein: CASSQDTGSYEQYF

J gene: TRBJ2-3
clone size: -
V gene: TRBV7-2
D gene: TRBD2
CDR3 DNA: TGTGCCAGCAGCTTAGGGGGACTAGGAACAGATACGCAGTATTTT
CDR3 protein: CASSLGGLGTDTQYF

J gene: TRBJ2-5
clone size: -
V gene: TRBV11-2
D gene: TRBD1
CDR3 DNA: TGTGCCAGCAGCCTATCCGGGACAGGGCTCCAAGAGACCCAGTACTTC
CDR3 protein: CASSLSGTGLQETQYF